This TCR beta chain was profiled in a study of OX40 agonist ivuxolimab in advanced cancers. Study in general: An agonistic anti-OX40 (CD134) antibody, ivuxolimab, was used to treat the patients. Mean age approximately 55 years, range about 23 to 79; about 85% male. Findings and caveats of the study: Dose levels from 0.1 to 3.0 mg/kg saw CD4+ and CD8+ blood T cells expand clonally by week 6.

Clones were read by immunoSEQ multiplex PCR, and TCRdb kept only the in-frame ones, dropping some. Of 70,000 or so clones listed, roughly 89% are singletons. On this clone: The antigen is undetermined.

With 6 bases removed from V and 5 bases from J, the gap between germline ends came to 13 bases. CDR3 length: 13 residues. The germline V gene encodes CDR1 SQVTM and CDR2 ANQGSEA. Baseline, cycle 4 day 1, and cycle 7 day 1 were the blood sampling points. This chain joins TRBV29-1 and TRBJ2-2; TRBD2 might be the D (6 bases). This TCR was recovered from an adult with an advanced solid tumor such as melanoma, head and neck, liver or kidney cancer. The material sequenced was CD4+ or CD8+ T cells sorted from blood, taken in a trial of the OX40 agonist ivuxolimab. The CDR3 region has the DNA TGCAGCGTCCGGGAGACGGGGACCGGGGAGCTGTTTTTT. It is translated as CSVRETGTGELFF.